This record covers a single T cell receptor beta chain. Sequence at one end of the junction differs from germline and may be a read error. The library came from three nested PCR rounds adapted from ARM-PCR protocols. TCRdb independently ran MiXCR on the multiplex PCR reads; one entry per CDR3 protein. The table lists 65,000 to 75,000 distinct CDR3 sequences, around three quarters of them singletons. The entry originates in a study of tumor and adjacent non-tumor tissue in lung cancer. This sample's RNA came from whole unsorted tissue. This non-tumor lung sample came from over 3 cm beyond the tumor edge. The CDR3 totals 16 residues. CDR1 and CDR2 from the germline V gene are ENHRY and SYGVKD.

The clonotype was recovered from a man in his sixties with non-small cell lung cancer. V is TRBV10-3 and J is TRBJ2-3, with 10 bases that match TRBD1. The sample taken for sequencing was distant non-tumor lung tissue. CDR3 bases: TGTGTCATCAGTGAGGACGGGACAGGGGACAAAGATACGCAGTATTTT. This gives the protein CVISEDGTGDKDTQYF.